This T cell receptor (beta chain) was identified during a study of patients and donors after allogeneic stem cell transplantation. This clonotype was counted a few times. The CDR3 runs to 14 residues. Trimming at V came to 4 bases and at J to 3 bases, leaving 3 bases not matched to a gene. The germline V gene encodes CDR1 SGHNT and CDR2 YENEEA. TCRdb redid the calling of the RT-PCR reads with MiXCR, one entry per CDR3 protein. The table records 390,000 or so distinct CDR3 sequences, 16% of them present only once. Sequencing was done on a sample of blood, either unsorted or a sorted T cell fraction (not recorded which). The receptor was isolated from a human donor who was either an allogeneic HSCT recipient or a stem cell or donor lymphocyte infusion donor (not recorded which). It is not recorded whose cells these are; they may come from a transplant donor. The chain couples TRBV11-3 to TRBJ2-1, with 7 nucleotides matching TRBD2. CDR3 region: CASSSSGNYNEQFF. The DNA of the CDR3 is TGTGCCAGCAGCTCGAGCGGGAACTACAATGAGCAGTTCTTC.